A single sample is the source of the 6 T cell receptor beta chains below, sequenced in a study of blood T cell repertoires in COVID-19. Libraries were prepared by immunoSEQ multiplex PCR; TCRdb keeps only in-frame clonotypes and omits some of them. The data contain fewer than 250,000 clones, roughly 86% of them singletons. The sequenced sample consisted of peripheral blood. The receptors originated from a man aged 45-65 years with acute or convalescent COVID-19.

This sequence joins TRBV29-1 and TRBJ2-3, with 13 nucleotides matching TRBD2. J gave up 1 base and V 4 bases, and 2 bases lay outside the gene matches. Germline-derived CDR1 and CDR2 are SQVTM and ANQGSEA. CDR3 size: 15 residues. The CDR3 DNA reads as TGCAGCGTTGTGGGGACTAGCGGGGGCACAGATACGCAGTATTTT. Amino acid sequence: CSVVGTSGGTDTQYF.

The V call is TRBV12-5, the J call TRBJ2-7; 8 bases fit TRBD1. V was pared by 8 bases and J by 2 bases, with 11 bases of the junction left unmatched. This CDR3 spans 15 amino acids. Per the germline V gene, CDR1 is LGHNT and CDR2 is FRNRAP. The CDR3 here is CASTGQGAGAYEQYF. DNA of the CDR3: TGTGCTAGTACGGGGCAGGGGGCTGGGGCCTACGAGCAGTACTTC.

This clone was observed once. The V call is TRBV9, the J call TRBJ2-3; D possibly corresponds to TRBD1 (5 bases). Germline lookup yields CDR1 SGDLS and CDR2 YYNGEE. This CDR3 contains 15 residues. The ends were cut back, 1 base at V and 1 base at J, with 10 bases in the middle. CDR3 protein: CASSVQGHGTDTQYF. CDR3 nucleotide sequence: TGTGCCAGCAGCGTACAGGGTCATGGCACAGATACGCAGTATTTT.

The chain is built from TRBV11-2 and TRBJ1-6; the D gene is possibly TRBD1 (5 bases). The V and J ends lost 5 bases and 9 bases respectively, with 20 bases between them. The CDR3 runs to 16 residues. CDR1 and CDR2 from the germline V gene are SGHAT and FQNNGV. The CDR3 here is CASSPHLQDLSSPLHF. In DNA form, the CDR3 reads TGTGCCAGCAGCCCACATTTACAGGATTTGAGTTCACCCCTCCACTTT.

The chain uses TRBV6-5 and TRBJ2-7, with 9 bases matching TRBD2. The germline V gene has CDR1 MNHEY and CDR2 SVGAGI. The length of the CDR3 is 14 residues. Trimming cost V 6 bases and J 2 bases; bases outside gene matches: 5. The CDR3 coding sequence is TGTGCCAGCAGGGCGGGGGGGGAGGCCTACGAGCAGTACTTC. Protein sequence: CASRAGGEAYEQYF.

The V gene is TRBV18, the J gene TRBJ2-7; D remains unclear. The length of the CDR3 is 14 residues. CDR1 KGHSH and CDR2 LQKENI come from the germline V gene. The germline V and J ends were trimmed by 0 bases and 6 bases, with 12 bases remaining between them. CDR3 coding DNA: TGTGCCAGCTCACCACCCGCGGCGACTGGCGAGCAGTACTTC. It translates to CASSPPAATGEQYF.